One and the same sample provided the 20 T cell receptor beta chains below, sequenced in a study. TCRdb analysed the 5' RACE reads with MiXCR anew, one entry per CDR3 protein. The sample has some 32,000 distinct CDR3 sequences; around a quarter are singletons. The sample consisted of memory CD4+ T cells sorted from blood. Indicated subset: memory CD4+ T cells, CD4+CD45RO+CD25-. These receptors all stem from a female donor with breast cancer.

V and J are TRBV7-2 and TRBJ1-4; 7 bases map to TRBD1. Germline V gene data show CDR1 as SGHTA and CDR2 as FQGNSA. The CDR3 extends over 14 amino acids. Trimming at V came to 2 bases and at J to 8 bases, leaving 5 bases not matched to a gene. CDR3 loop: CASSLRGRDEKLFF. CDR3 in DNA: TGTGCCAGCAGCTTAAGGGGGCGGGACGAAAAACTGTTTTTT.

As for this clonotype: One end of the junction does not line up with germline, which may come from a read error. The rearrangement joins TRBV20-1 to TRBJ1-5; D possibly corresponds to TRBD1 (6 bases). CDR3 length: 15 amino acids. CDR1 is DFQATT, CDR2 SNEGSKA, per germline (reference sequence). As DNA, the CDR3 is TGCGGTGCTAGCCCACAGGGCCCTAGCAATCAGCCCCAGCATTTT. It specifies CGASPQGPSNQPQHF.

CDR3 in DNA: TGCAGCGTTGAAGATCAGGGTCAGCCCCAGCATTTT. Translating it yields CSVEDQGQPQHF. The rearrangement uses TRBV29-1 and TRBJ1-5; TRBD1 might be the D (5 bases). Trimming removed 0 bases from V and 6 bases from J, with 6 bases in between. The germline CDR1 and CDR2 sequences are SQVTM and ANQGSEA. CDR3 length: 12 amino acids. Combining the CDR3 with reference TRBV29-1 and TRBJ1-5 gives the whole variable domain SAVISQKPSRDICQRGTSLTIQCQVDSQVTMMFWYRQQPGQSLTLIATANQGSEATYESGFVIDKFPISRPNLTFSTLTVSNMSPEDSSIYLCSVEDQGQPQHFGDGTRLSIL.

This clonotype has just a few counts. The genes are TRBV27 and TRBJ2-3, with 15 bases identical to TRBD2. The length of the CDR3 is 19 residues. Looked up from germline, CDR1 is MNHEY and CDR2 is SMNVEV (reference sequence). Unmatched junction bases numbered 15, after V lost 5 bases and J lost 6 bases. The CDR3 coding sequence is TGTGCCAGCAGTCCCGCCCCCTGGACTAGCGGGAGGGTGGGTGATACGCAGTATTTT. Protein product: CASSPAPWTSGRVGDTQYF.

This clonotype was counted ten times or more. The chain employs TRBV28 and TRBJ1-4; no definite D call. Looked up from germline, CDR1 is MDHEN and CDR2 is SYDVKM. Trimming shortened V by 3 bases and J by 4 bases, and 15 bases separated the two germline ends. The CDR3 totals 16 residues. The CDR3 DNA reads as TGTGCCAGCAGTTTGGAAAATGAGGGCCTTAATGAAAAACTGTTTTTT. It specifies CASSLENEGLNEKLFF.

This chain joins TRBV6-2 or TRBV6-3 and TRBJ1-6; D gene unclear. This CDR3 has 14 amino acids. Germline CDR1 reads MNHEY; CDR2 reads SVGEGT. Trimming removed 7 bases from V and 8 bases from J, with 15 bases in between. The CDR3 region is CASNSWTDYSPLHF. The CDR3 nucleotides read TGTGCCAGCAATAGCTGGACGGATTATTCACCCCTCCACTTT.

The rearrangement joins TRBV14 to TRBJ1-1; maybe TRBD1 (5 bases). There are 16 residues in the CDR3. V gave up 1 base and J gave up 0 bases, with 12 bases separating them. Germline-derived CDR1 and CDR2 are SGHDN and FVKESK. The CDR3 DNA follows: TGTGCCAGCAGCCAAGCAACAGGACTCTTGAACACTGAAGCTTTCTTT. It codes for CASSQATGLLNTEAFF.

The rearrangement uses TRBV12-3 or TRBV12-4 and TRBJ2-2, with D unclear. Trimming took off 7 bases at V and 5 bases at J, with 8 bases between the two ends. The length of the CDR3 is 12 residues. For the CDR3, the DNA is TGTGCCAGCACAGGACGAACCGGGGAGCTGTTTTTT. This translates into CASTGRTGELFF.

The table lists this clonotype with a few counts. The chain has TRBV20-1 and TRBJ1-3; 8 bases are shared with TRBD1. The CDR3 sequence is 14 residues long. Germline V gives CDR1 DFQATT, CDR2 SNEGSKA (reference sequence). For the CDR3, the DNA is TGCAGCCACTTCAGGGGGCAGTGTGGAAACACCATATATTTT. Its translation is CSHFRGQCGNTIYF.

Ten or more counts support this clonotype. The rearrangement links TRBV7-9 to TRBJ2-5; maybe TRBD1 (7 bases). The CDR3 loop spans 15 amino acids. Germline V gene lookup returns CDR1 SEHNR and CDR2 FQNEAQ (reference sequence). V lost 5 bases and J lost 7, with 20 bases in between. The CDR3 loop reads CASSRKDRTMGTQYF. The DNA for the CDR3 is TGTGCCAGCAGCCGCAAGGACAGGACTATGGGGACCCAGTACTTC.

The chain recombines TRBV27 with TRBJ2-2, with D perhaps given as TRBD1 or TRBD2 (6 bases each). CDR1 is MNHEY and CDR2 is SMNVEV in the germline V gene (reference sequence). V lost 5 bases and J 0 bases, leaving 13 bases between the germline ends. This CDR3 has 16 amino acids. The CDR3, as DNA: TGTGCCAGCAGTGGGCGGGACACCACGAACACCGGGGAGCTGTTTTTT. It codes for CASSGRDTTNTGELFF.

This clonotype was seen repeatedly, ten times or more. The chain is built from TRBV9 and TRBJ2-3; 10 nucleotides align to TRBD2. V dropped 0 bases and J dropped 5; count of bases not matched to a gene: 6. The CDR3 runs 16 residues. The V gene's germline CDR1 is SGDLS and CDR2 YYNGEE. The chain's CDR3 is CASSVGEREGGDTQYF. The CDR3 nucleotides are TGTGCCAGCAGCGTAGGGGAGCGGGAGGGCGGAGATACGCAGTATTTT.

This clonotype was picked up a small number of times. This chain connects TRBV25-1 to TRBJ2-7; D unclear. This CDR3 comprises 15 residues. V gave up 2 bases and J gave up 0 bases, with 11 bases separating them. The germline CDR1 and CDR2 sequences are MGHDK and SYGVNS. This CDR3 is CASSEIPRHSYEQYF. In nucleotides, the CDR3 is TGTGCCAGCAGTGAAATACCCAGGCACTCCTACGAGCAGTACTTC.

DNA for the CDR3: TGTGCCAGCAGTTCGGGTAGGGCCTACGAGCAGTACTTC. This gives the protein CASSSGRAYEQYF. The chain is built from TRBV12-3 or TRBV12-4 and TRBJ2-7; D is uncertain. The V end lost 4 bases, the J end lost 2 bases, and 9 bases lay between the germline ends. The length of the CDR3 is 13 residues.

This clonotype was found a few times. V and J are TRBV6-1 and TRBJ2-1, with 8 bases fitting TRBD2. The CDR3 has 16 amino acids. The V gene's germline CDR1 is MNHNS and CDR2 SASEGT. The V gene end was trimmed by 5 bases and the J gene end by 1 base; junction bases not matched to a gene: 7. Here the CDR3 DNA reads TGTGCCAGCAGTCCTCGAGCTAGCGGGTCCTACAATGAGCAGTTCTTC. Translating it yields CASSPRASGSYNEQFF.

In this sample, this clonotype turned up many times. The V gene is TRBV12-3 or TRBV12-4, the J gene TRBJ1-1; D is possibly TRBD1 (6 bases). V lost 6 bases to trimming and J lost 4 bases, with 15 bases between them. This CDR3 is built from 14 residues. CDR3 nucleotide sequence: TGTGCCAGCAGGCGTACAGGGTATATCACTGAAGCTTTCTTT. Its protein is CASRRTGYITEAFF.

In this sample, this clonotype turned up a few times. The J gene is TRBJ2-1, the V gene TRBV7-9; 8 nucleotides match TRBD2. V shed 3 bases, J shed 1 base, and the junction held 14 bases outside the gene matches. Germline loops: CDR1 SEHNR, CDR2 FQNEAQ (reference sequence). This CDR3 has 19 residues. CDR3 sequence: CASSFRGAGVPSSYNEQFF. As DNA, the CDR3 is TGTGCCAGCAGCTTCAGGGGAGCGGGAGTTCCCTCGTCCTACAATGAGCAGTTCTTC.

To note about this clonotype: This is likely a read error, given that the CDR3 carries no conserved phenylalanine or tryptophan at its end. The CDR3 here is CASSHSVWVATETQYL. The DNA for the CDR3 is TGTGCCAGCAGCCATTCTGTGTGGGTAGCGACGGAGACCCAGTACCTC. The rearrangement joins TRBV7-2 to TRBJ2-5, with D possibly matching TRBD2 (5 bases). Germline lookup yields CDR1 SGHTA and CDR2 FQGNSA. Trimming removed 5 bases at V and 5 bases at J, with 21 bases between. The CDR3 is 16 amino acids.

This clonotype occurred a few times. This chain links TRBV2 with TRBJ2-4, with a weak D call TRBD1 (6 bases). The CDR3 consists of 14 residues. From germline, CDR1 is SNHLY and CDR2 FYNNEI. The V end was cut by 5 bases, the J end by 5 bases, with 13 bases between. In DNA form, the CDR3 reads TGTGCCAGCAGTCGATCTAGGACAGAAAACATTCAGTACTTC. Its protein is CASSRSRTENIQYF.

This clonotype was found a few times. This rearrangement joins TRBV9 to TRBJ2-7; D is unclear. CDR3 size: 14 residues. Looked up from germline, CDR1 is SGDLS and CDR2 is YYNGEE. Trimming pared 0 bases from V and 3 bases from J, leaving 10 bases between. In DNA form, the CDR3 reads TGTGCCAGCAGCGTAGTAAGGTGGCTCTACGAGCAGTACTTC. It encodes CASSVVRWLYEQYF.